This T cell receptor beta chain was documented in a study of regulatory T cells in long-lasting Graves disease. Study summary: Antithyroid drug use was under 3 months in newly diagnosed Graves' patients. Overall study findings and caveats: Segments TRBV28, TRBJ1-2 and TRBJ2-5 showed preferential usage in persistent disease. The researchers studied only peripheral blood, not thyroid tissue.

This clonotype was counted at least ten times. Its antigen is undetermined. Time point meaning: newly diagnosed GD, antithyroid drugs for less than 3 months. PBMC RNA was the source of the TCR library. According to the study, TCR beta libraries were built with iRepertoire HTBI primers and CDR3-region Arm-PCR. TCRdb reanalysed the multiplex PCR reads using MiXCR and keeps one entry per CDR3 protein. This table holds 400,000 to 500,000 distinct CDR3 sequences, around 15% found once. The germline gives CDR1 MNHEY, CDR2 SVGAGI. The CDR3 runs 15 residues. The V end lost 4 bases, the J end lost 1 base, and 11 bases lay between the germline ends. The sample was also linked to a second study, of T cells in Graves' hyperthyroidism and ophthalmopathy. That report notes: Together with thyroid ultrasound, orbital computed tomography, serum thyroxine and TRAb, clinical symptoms were used for diagnoses.

The input for sequencing was peripheral blood mononuclear cells (PBMCs), taken at new diagnosis, from a patient treated with antithyroid drugs. This chain joins TRBV6-5 and TRBJ1-5; possible D gene TRBD1, 6 bases. This TCR was sampled from a woman in her forties or fifties with Graves disease. Written as DNA, the CDR3 is TGTGCCAGCAGTTTACTAGGGGGGAGCAATCAGCCCCAGCATTTT. Translated: CASSLLGGSNQPQHF.